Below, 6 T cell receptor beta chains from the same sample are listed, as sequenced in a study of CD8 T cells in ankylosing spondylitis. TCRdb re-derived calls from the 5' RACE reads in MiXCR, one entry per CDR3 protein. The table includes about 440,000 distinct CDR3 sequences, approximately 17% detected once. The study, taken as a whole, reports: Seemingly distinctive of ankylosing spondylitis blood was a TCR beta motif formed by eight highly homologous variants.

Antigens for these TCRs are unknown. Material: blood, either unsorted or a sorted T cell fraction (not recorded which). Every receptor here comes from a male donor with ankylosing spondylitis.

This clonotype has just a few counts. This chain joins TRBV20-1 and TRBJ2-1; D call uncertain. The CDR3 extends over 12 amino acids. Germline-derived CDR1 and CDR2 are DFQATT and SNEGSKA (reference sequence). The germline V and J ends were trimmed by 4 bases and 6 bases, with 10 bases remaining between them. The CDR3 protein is CSAIFRSNEQFF. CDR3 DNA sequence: TGCAGTGCTATCTTCAGAAGCAATGAGCAGTTCTTC.

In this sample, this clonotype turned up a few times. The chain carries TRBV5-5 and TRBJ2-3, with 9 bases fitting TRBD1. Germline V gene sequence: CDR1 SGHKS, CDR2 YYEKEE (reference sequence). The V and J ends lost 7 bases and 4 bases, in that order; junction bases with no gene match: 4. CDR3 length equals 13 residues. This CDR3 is CASGWTGADTQYF. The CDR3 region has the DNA TGTGCCAGCGGCTGGACAGGGGCAGATACGCAGTATTTT.

The CDR3 DNA reads TGTGCCGACAGGGGGGAGGGGGACGAGCAGTACTTC. This encodes CADRGEGDEQYF. The V and J genes are TRBV2 and TRBJ2-7; TRBD1 matches 9 bases. Germline V CDR1 and CDR2: SNHLY, FYNNEI. CDR3 length: 12 residues. V shed 11 bases, J shed 5 bases, and the junction held 7 bases outside the gene matches.

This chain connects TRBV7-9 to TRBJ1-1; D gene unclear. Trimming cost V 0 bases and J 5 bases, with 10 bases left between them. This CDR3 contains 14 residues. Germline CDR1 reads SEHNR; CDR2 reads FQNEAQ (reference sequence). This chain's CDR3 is CASSLAIGRTEAFF. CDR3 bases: TGTGCCAGCAGCTTAGCAATAGGGAGGACTGAAGCTTTCTTT.

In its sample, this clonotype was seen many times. The CDR3 DNA reads TGTGCCATCAGTGATCAGGTCCTCACGGGAGATACGCAGTATTTT. Amino acids: CAISDQVLTGDTQYF. J is TRBJ2-3 and V is TRBV10-3; D ambiguous. Germline CDR1 and CDR2: ENHRY and SYGVKD. The length of the CDR3 is 15 residues. V lost 3 bases to trimming and J lost 5 bases, with 15 bases between them.

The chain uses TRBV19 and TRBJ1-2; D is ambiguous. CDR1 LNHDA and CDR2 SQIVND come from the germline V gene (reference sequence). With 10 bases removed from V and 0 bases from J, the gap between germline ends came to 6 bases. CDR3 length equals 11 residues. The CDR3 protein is CATTANYGYTF. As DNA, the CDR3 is TGTGCCACAACAGCTAACTATGGCTACACCTTC.